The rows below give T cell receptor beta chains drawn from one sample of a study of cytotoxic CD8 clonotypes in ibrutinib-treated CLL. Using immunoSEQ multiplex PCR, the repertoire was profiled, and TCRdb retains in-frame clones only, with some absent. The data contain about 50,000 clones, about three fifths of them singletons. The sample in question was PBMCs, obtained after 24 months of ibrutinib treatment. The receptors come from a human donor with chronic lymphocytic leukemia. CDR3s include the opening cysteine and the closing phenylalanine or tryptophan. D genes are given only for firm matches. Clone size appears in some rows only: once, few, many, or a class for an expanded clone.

DNA: TGTGCCAGCAGCCAAGATTGGGCAGGGGATCAGCCCCAGCATTTT; CDR3: CASSQDWAGDQPQHF; size: .; D: .; J: TRBJ1-5; V: TRBV4-2
DNA: TGTGCCAGCAGCGGGACGGCAGATAATGAAAAACTGTTTTTT; CDR3: CASSGTADNEKLFF; size: .; D: .; J: TRBJ1-4; V: TRBV6-1
DNA: TGTGCCAGCAGCCAAGAGTGGAGGGGGCGAAGCACAGATACGCAGTATTTT; CDR3: CASSQEWRGRSTDTQYF; size: many; D: .; J: TRBJ2-3; V: TRBV4-2
DNA: TGTGCCAGCAGCTTGGGGGGGACCACTTATGGCTACACCTTC; CDR3: CASSLGGTTYGYTF; size: .; D: .; J: TRBJ1-2; V: TRBV5-6
DNA: TGTGCCAGCTCCCTAACAAATTCACCCCTCCACTTT; CDR3: CASSLTNSPLHF; size: few; D: .; J: TRBJ1-6; V: TRBV18
DNA: TGTGCCAGCAGCCCCGCGGGGGGGCATGAGCAGTTCTTC; CDR3: CASSPAGGHEQFF; size: .; D: TRBD2; J: TRBJ2-1; V: TRBV11-3
DNA: .; CDR3: CASSTSIASGGELFF; size: .; D: .; J: TRBJ1-4; V: TRBV11-2
DNA: TGTGCCAGCAGCCAAGACAGATCTAACTATGGCTACACCTTC; CDR3: CASSQDRSNYGYTF; size: few; D: .; J: TRBJ1-2; V: TRBV4-2
DNA: TGTGCCAGCATCGTGCGCTCCGTAGGCTATGGCTACACCTTC; CDR3: CASIVRSVGYGYTF; size: .; D: .; J: TRBJ1-2; V: TRBV6-1
DNA: TGTGCCAGCAGTTTGACGTATGGCTACACCTTC; CDR3: CASSLTYGYTF; size: .; D: .; J: TRBJ1-2; V: TRBV28
DNA: TGCGCCAGCAGCCCAGGGACAGACTCTGGAAACACCATATATTTT; CDR3: CASSPGTDSGNTIYF; size: .; D: TRBD1; J: TRBJ1-3; V: TRBV5-1
DNA: TGCAGTAAGACTAGCGGGGGGTCGGTTGAGCAGTTCTTC; CDR3: CSKTSGGSVEQFF; size: .; D: TRBD2; J: TRBJ2-1; V: TRBV29-1
DNA: TGTGCCAGCAGTTACGACTCCGGGGTAGGCGAGCAGTACTTC; CDR3: CASSYDSGVGEQYF; size: few; D: .; J: TRBJ2-7; V: TRBV6-5
DNA: TGCGCCAGCAGCCCGGGACAGGGGCAGAGCACTGAAGCTTTCTTT; CDR3: CASSPGQGQSTEAFF; size: .; D: TRBD1; J: TRBJ1-1; V: TRBV5-1
DNA: TGCAGCGTTGGTAACAGGATTGCGGATACGCAGTATTTT; CDR3: CSVGNRIADTQYF; size: .; D: .; J: TRBJ2-3; V: TRBV29-1
DNA: TGTGCCAGCAGCTTAGCTGGGACTACCTATGGCTACACCTTC; CDR3: CASSLAGTTYGYTF; size: few; D: .; J: TRBJ1-2; V: TRBV7-9
DNA: TGTGCCAGCAGGGAGGACGGGAATTCACCCCTCCACTTT; CDR3: CASREDGNSPLHF; size: medium-sized; D: .; J: TRBJ1-6; V: TRBV6-1
DNA: TGTGCCAGCAGCGTAGGAGGGGCTAGCGATCAGCCCCAGCATTTT; CDR3: CASSVGGASDQPQHF; size: .; D: .; J: TRBJ1-5; V: TRBV9
DNA: TGCGCCAGCAGCCAAGCTTGGCGCAGCCAAGAGACCCAGTACTTC; CDR3: CASSQAWRSQETQYF; size: once; D: .; J: TRBJ2-5; V: TRBV4-1
DNA: TGCGCCAGCAGCGCCGACGGACGAACCGGGGAGCTGTTTTTT; CDR3: CASSADGRTGELFF; size: few; D: .; J: TRBJ2-2; V: TRBV5-1
DNA: TGTGCCAGCAGTTTCACTGCCACCGGCTACACCTTC; CDR3: CASSFTATGYTF; size: .; D: .; J: TRBJ1-2; V: TRBV6-1
DNA: TGTGCCAGCAGCTCCCGGGTAGGGTGGGCCACTGAAGCTTTCTTT; CDR3: CASSSRVGWATEAFF; size: .; D: .; J: TRBJ1-1; V: TRBV11-2
DNA: TGTGCCAGCAGCTTAGGTGGGACAGCGGGTTCACCCCTCCACTTT; CDR3: CASSLGGTAGSPLHF; size: .; D: TRBD1; J: TRBJ1-6; V: TRBV7-6
DNA: TGTGCCAGCAGTTTTAGGGGGGATTCCTACGAGCAGTACTTC; CDR3: CASSFRGDSYEQYF; size: .; D: .; J: TRBJ2-7; V: TRBV27
DNA: TGTGCCAGTAGTCCAGGGGTTAATCTGTTTTTT; CDR3: CASSPGVNLFF; size: .; D: .; J: TRBJ1-4; V: TRBV19
DNA: TGTGCCAGCAGCTCGGGACCCGCGAACACTGAAGCTTTCTTT; CDR3: CASSSGPANTEAFF; size: .; D: .; J: TRBJ1-1; V: TRBV5-4
DNA: TGTGCCAGCAGCTTTGGGGGGACGAACACTGAAGCTTTCTTT; CDR3: CASSFGGTNTEAFF; size: .; D: .; J: TRBJ1-1; V: TRBV11-2
DNA: TGTGCTAGTGCCAAGGACAGGGCTGGCTACGAGCAGTACTTC; CDR3: CASAKDRAGYEQYF; size: .; D: TRBD1; J: TRBJ2-7; V: TRBV12-5
DNA: TGTGCCAGCAGCGTTAGACAGGGAGCTAACTATGGCTACACCTTC; CDR3: CASSVRQGANYGYTF; size: .; D: TRBD1; J: TRBJ1-2; V: TRBV7-8
DNA: TGTGCCAGCAGTGGAGGACAAGGGCAGCAGCCCCAGCATTTT; CDR3: CASSGGQGQQPQHF; size: once; D: .; J: TRBJ1-5; V: TRBV6-1
DNA: TGTGCCAGCCATGAAGGGGGGCCCAGGGACACAGATACGCAGTATTTT; CDR3: CASHEGGPRDTDTQYF; size: .; D: .; J: TRBJ2-3; V: TRBV2
DNA: TGTGCCAGTAGTATAGGGGTAGCGGGGGGTCCAGATACGCAGTATTTT; CDR3: CASSIGVAGGPDTQYF; size: few; D: TRBD2; J: TRBJ2-3; V: TRBV19
DNA: TGTGCCACCAGCAGAGAAAAAGGGGTTACCTACGAGCAGTACTTC; CDR3: CATSREKGVTYEQYF; size: few; D: .; J: TRBJ2-7; V: TRBV15
DNA: TGTGCCAGCAGCGGCTCCGGGACAGATGGCTACACCTTC; CDR3: CASSGSGTDGYTF; size: few; D: TRBD1; J: TRBJ1-2; V: TRBV11-2
DNA: TGTGCCATCAGTGAACCACAGGGGACCAGAGGAGCTTTCTTT; CDR3: CAISEPQGTRGAFF; size: .; D: TRBD1; J: TRBJ1-1; V: TRBV10-3
DNA: TGTGCCAGCAGCCGGGGGGTCTTGGACGAGCAGTACTTC; CDR3: CASSRGVLDEQYF; size: few; D: .; J: TRBJ2-7; V: TRBV14
DNA: TGTGCCAGTAGTCCAGGGTTTGGAGATACGCAGTATTTT; CDR3: CASSPGFGDTQYF; size: .; D: .; J: TRBJ2-3; V: TRBV19
DNA: TGTGCCAGCAGTGATGGAGGAATGCTCACAGATACGCAGTATTTT; CDR3: CASSDGGMLTDTQYF; size: few; D: .; J: TRBJ2-3; V: TRBV2
DNA: TGTGCCAGCGGAAGGGACCAGCCCCAGCATTTT; CDR3: CASGRDQPQHF; size: .; D: .; J: TRBJ1-5; V: TRBV9
DNA: TGTGCCAGTAGTGCGAATCCAGAGCGTAAGCAGTATTTT; CDR3: CASSANPERKQYF; size: .; D: .; J: TRBJ2-3; V: TRBV19
DNA: TGTGCTAGTGGTTTGGCGATTACAGGGACCAAAAACATTCAGTACTTC; CDR3: CASGLAITGTKNIQYF; size: .; D: .; J: TRBJ2-4; V: TRBV12-5
DNA: TGTGCCAGCAGCCTGGACGTAGCGGGCCACAATGAGCAGTTCTTC; CDR3: CASSLDVAGHNEQFF; size: .; D: TRBD2; J: TRBJ2-1; V: TRBV5-6
DNA: TGCGCCAGCAGCACCACATGGACCCCAGGGGGTGAGCAGTTCTTC; CDR3: CASSTTWTPGGEQFF; size: few; D: TRBD1; J: TRBJ2-1; V: TRBV5-1
DNA: TGTGCCAGCAGCTTAGCGTCTTACTCCTACGAGCAGTACTTC; CDR3: CASSLASYSYEQYF; size: .; D: .; J: TRBJ2-7; V: TRBV7-8
DNA: TGCGCCAGCAGCTTCCAAGAGACCCAGTACTTC; CDR3: CASSFQETQYF; size: .; D: .; J: TRBJ2-5; V: TRBV5-1
DNA: TGTGCCAGCAGTTACAGCAGGGACACTAATGAAAAACTGTTTTTT; CDR3: CASSYSRDTNEKLFF; size: .; D: .; J: TRBJ1-4; V: TRBV6-5
DNA: TGTGCCAGCAAAACAGGGACCAACACCGGGGAGCTGTTTTTT; CDR3: CASKTGTNTGELFF; size: .; D: .; J: TRBJ2-2; V: TRBV6-1
DNA: TGCGCCAGCAGCTTGGGAACAGGGGCGAACACTGAAGCTTTCTTT; CDR3: CASSLGTGANTEAFF; size: .; D: TRBD1; J: TRBJ1-1; V: TRBV5-1
DNA: TGCGCCAGCAGCTTGGGGACAGGGGCATTGGAGACCCAGTACTTC; CDR3: CASSLGTGALETQYF; size: .; D: TRBD1; J: TRBJ2-5; V: TRBV5-1
DNA: TGTGCCAGTAGTATAACCGCAAGGGGGACCCAGTACTTC; CDR3: CASSITARGTQYF; size: many; D: .; J: TRBJ2-5; V: TRBV19
DNA: TGCGCCAGCAGCCACGAGGGTGGGACACCGGGTCAGCCCCAGCATTTT; CDR3: CASSHEGGTPGQPQHF; size: .; D: .; J: TRBJ1-5; V: TRBV4-1
DNA: TGTGCCAGCAGCACCGGGACGGGATATGGCTACACCTTC; CDR3: CASSTGTGYGYTF; size: few; D: .; J: TRBJ1-2; V: TRBV2
DNA: TGCGCCAGCAGCCAAACCCGACAGGGGTTAACAGATACGCAGTATTTT; CDR3: CASSQTRQGLTDTQYF; size: .; D: TRBD1; J: TRBJ2-3; V: TRBV5-1
DNA: TGTGCCAGCAGGTCCGGACAGGGTAGTCAGCCCCAGCATTTT; CDR3: CASRSGQGSQPQHF; size: .; D: TRBD1; J: TRBJ1-5; V: TRBV6-5
DNA: TGTGCCAGCAGTGCCGGGGACAGGGACGCAGATACGCAGTATTTT; CDR3: CASSAGDRDADTQYF; size: .; D: TRBD1; J: TRBJ2-3; V: TRBV6-5
DNA: TGTGCCAGCAGCCTAGGGTCGGGATTCTACGAGCAGTACTTC; CDR3: CASSLGSGFYEQYF; size: few; D: .; J: TRBJ2-7; V: TRBV11-2
DNA: TGTGCCAGCAGTTCACGGACAGGGGCGGGTAATTCACCCCTCCACTTT; CDR3: CASSSRTGAGNSPLHF; size: .; D: TRBD1; J: TRBJ1-6; V: TRBV6-6
DNA: TGTGCCAGCAGTTTCGCTGGGACTGAAGCTTTCTTT; CDR3: CASSFAGTEAFF; size: few; D: .; J: TRBJ1-1; V: TRBV6-5
DNA: TGTGCCAGCAGGCGTACCTCCGGGACAGGCACTATCGGTGAGCAGTTCTTC; CDR3: CASRRTSGTGTIGEQFF; size: few; D: TRBD1; J: TRBJ2-1; V: TRBV11-2
DNA: TGTGCCAGCAGCGCCGGGACTAGCGGGGGGTTTTCTAGCACAGATACGCAGTATTTT; CDR3: CASSAGTSGGFSSTDTQYF; size: .; D: TRBD2; J: TRBJ2-3; V: TRBV11-1